One and the same sample provided the 18 T cell receptor beta chains below, sequenced in a study of T-cell memory formation after mild COVID-19. Each CDR3 protein is one row after TCRdb ran MiXCR on the 5' RACE reads. This sample has a few hundred thousand distinct CDR3 sequences, with under 12% found just once. Specimen: PBMCs or a T cell subset sorted from them (not recorded which). Source of these receptors: a man younger than 35 who had mild COVID-19 (a few samples of this study predate the infection). Cell type and time point are not known.

The table lists this clonotype with a few counts. This chain connects TRBV12-3 or TRBV12-4 to TRBJ1-4; weak D call: TRBD1 (6 bases). This CDR3 has 13 residues. V shed 7 bases and J shed 3 bases, with 9 bases lying between them. CDR3 bases: TGTGCCAGCATCAGGGGTTCTAATGAAAAACTGTTTTTT. Translated, it gives CASIRGSNEKLFF.

This rearrangement joins TRBV20-1 to TRBJ2-1; D may correspond to TRBD1 or TRBD2 (6 bases each). The germline V gene encodes CDR1 DFQATT and CDR2 SNEGSKA (reference sequence). V was shortened by 5 bases and J by 3 bases, with 20 bases between the two germline ends. The CDR3 sequence is 16 residues long. The CDR3 loop is CSAGGPGAGRYNEQFF. The CDR3 coding sequence is TGCAGTGCTGGGGGCCCCGGGGCGGGGCGCTACAATGAGCAGTTCTTC.

This chain joins TRBV6-5 and TRBJ2-1; 8 nucleotides line up with TRBD1. Trimming took 5 bases from V and 6 from J; bases not matched to a gene: 6. Germline V gene data show CDR1 as MNHEY and CDR2 as SVGAGI. The CDR3 has 14 residues. The CDR3 sequence is CASSRQGRTNEQFF. DNA for the CDR3: TGTGCCAGCAGTAGACAGGGGAGGACCAATGAGCAGTTCTTC.

This clonotype was found a few times. The chain combines TRBV6-1 with TRBJ2-3, with D perhaps TRBD1 or TRBD2 (5 bases each). Between the trimmed V and J ends, which lost 6 bases and 6 bases, there was a span of 16 bases. This CDR3 is built from 14 residues. Germline V CDR1 and CDR2: MNHNS, SASEGT. The CDR3 sequence: CASRLPGTDDTQYF. The CDR3 DNA sequence: TGTGCCAGCAGGCTCCCGGGGACGGATGATACGCAGTATTTT.

The chain combines TRBV30 with TRBJ1-5; tentatively, D is TRBD1 (5 bases). The CDR3 has 13 residues. Trimming pared 3 bases from V and 9 bases from J, leaving 15 bases between. Germline lookup yields CDR1 GTSNPN and CDR2 SVGIG (reference sequence). The DNA for the CDR3 is TGTGCCTGGAGCGGGGACGCGGCGGGGCCCCAGCATTTT. Translated: CAWSGDAAGPQHF.

Ten or more counts support this clonotype. The chain recombines TRBV6-5 with TRBJ1-6; 7 bases map to TRBD1. CDR1 and CDR2 (germline): MNHEY, SVGAGI. The CDR3 runs 14 residues. J gave up 9 bases and V 6 bases, and 8 bases lay outside the gene matches. The CDR3 loop reads CASRVRDRGSPLHF. The CDR3, as DNA: TGTGCCAGCAGGGTCCGGGACAGAGGTTCACCCCTCCACTTT.

The V gene is TRBV6-5, the J gene TRBJ1-6; D is possibly TRBD1 (6 bases). CDR3 length: 16 amino acids. Trimming removed 3 bases at V and 3 bases at J, with 12 bases between. Germline V gene data show CDR1 as MNHEY and CDR2 as SVGAGI. The chain's CDR3 is CASSYSPTGYNSPLHF. CDR3 bases: TGTGCCAGCAGTTATTCCCCGACAGGCTATAATTCACCCCTCCACTTT.

The CDR3 bases are TGTGCCAGCAGCTTAGGGATAGCGGGACAAGAGACCCAGTACTTC. It specifies CASSLGIAGQETQYF. This chain uses TRBV7-7 with TRBJ2-5; 8 positions agree with TRBD2. V gave up 1 base and J gave up 2 bases; unmatched junction bases: 3. There are 15 residues in the CDR3. Germline V CDR1 and CDR2: SSHAT, FNYEAQ (reference sequence).

This clonotype was found many times. The V call is TRBV19, the J call TRBJ2-1; D possibly uses TRBD1 or TRBD2 (5 bases each). The ends were cut back, 2 bases at V and 0 bases at J, with 14 bases in the middle. There are 17 residues in the CDR3. Germline CDR1 and CDR2: LNHDA and SQIVND (reference sequence). CDR3 sequence (DNA): TGTGCCAGTAGTATACGAGCTTGGGGGAGCTCCTACAATGAGCAGTTCTTC. Translation gives CASSIRAWGSSYNEQFF.

This clonotype was observed a handful of times. The chain uses TRBV12-3 or TRBV12-4 and TRBJ1-5; D gene ambiguous. V lost 3 bases to trimming and J lost 5 bases, with 8 bases between them. The CDR3 sequence is 13 residues long. CDR3 in DNA: TGTGCCAGCAGTTTCCTACGGGATCAGCCCCAGCATTTT. This sequence encodes CASSFLRDQPQHF.

This clonotype turned up a few times. The chain couples TRBV20-1 to TRBJ2-5; maybe TRBD2 (6 bases). The CDR3 runs to 12 residues. V was shortened by 4 bases and J by 5 bases, with 11 bases between the two germline ends. CDR1 and CDR2 (germline): DFQATT, SNEGSKA (reference sequence). As DNA, the CDR3 is TGCAGTGCTATGACTAGTGGGGAGACCCAGTACTTC. This codes for CSAMTSGETQYF.

The V call is TRBV4-3, the J call TRBJ2-3, with a weak D call TRBD1 (6 bases). CDR1 and CDR2 (germline): LGHNA, YSLEER. Trimming removed 0 bases at V and 11 bases at J, with 9 bases between. The CDR3 totals 12 residues. CDR3 DNA: TGCGCCAGCAGCCAAGAGGTGGGACAGCAGTATTTT. It specifies CASSQEVGQQYF.

The CDR3 bases are TGTGCCAGCAGTGCAGGCGCCCTTTTCTTT. Residues: CASSAGALFF. The V gene is TRBV28, the J gene TRBJ1-1; no clear D gene. The CDR3 extends over 10 amino acids. Germline V gene data show CDR1 as MDHEN and CDR2 as SYDVKM. Trimming removed 5 bases at V and 13 bases at J, with 11 bases between.

This clonotype came up a few times. CDR3 DNA: TGTGCCAGCAGCGGAGAGACAGGGAGGTTTAATTCACCCCTCCACTTT. Protein: CASSGETGRFNSPLHF. The chain uses TRBV11-2 and TRBJ1-6, with 7 positions matching TRBD1. V shed 5 bases and J 6 bases; nucleotides not matched to a gene: 10. Germline loops: CDR1 SGHAT, CDR2 FQNNGV. The CDR3 runs to 16 residues.

This clonotype has a count of ten or more. A junction boundary mismatches the germline segment, possibly from a read error. The V and J genes are TRBV7-7 and TRBJ2-3, with 9 nucleotides matching TRBD1. The germline gives CDR1 SSHAT, CDR2 FNYEAQ (reference sequence). The CDR3 spans 15 residues. CDR3 region: CASSLQGAPTDTQYF. The CDR3 bases are TGTGCTAGCAGCCTACAGGGGGCCCCCACAGATACGCAGTATTTT.

This chain joins TRBV5-6 and TRBJ2-3; TRBD2 matches 9 bases. V shed 1 base and J 3 bases; nucleotides not matched to a gene: 6. CDR1 is SGHDT, CDR2 YYEEEE, per germline. This CDR3 contains 16 residues. The CDR3 spells CASSLWLAGRTDTQYF. Here the CDR3 DNA reads TGTGCCAGCAGCTTGTGGCTAGCGGGGAGGACAGATACGCAGTATTTT.

This clonotype was seen only a few times. The chain has TRBV6-4 and TRBJ2-1; maybe TRBD2 (8 bases). CDR3 length: 15 amino acids. Germline-derived CDR1 and CDR2 are MRHNA and SNTAGT. V shed 7 bases and J shed 4 bases, with 17 bases lying between them. Here the CDR3 DNA reads TGTGCCAGCATAGAGGGGGCTAGCGGGTACAATGAGCAGTTCTTC. It is translated as CASIEGASGYNEQFF.

Only a few counts were recorded for this clonotype. The J gene is TRBJ2-6, the V gene TRBV7-2; D is uncertain. The CDR3 length is 14 residues. Germline V gene sequence: CDR1 SGHTA, CDR2 FQGNSA. Between the trimmed V and J ends, which lost 11 bases and 0 bases, there was a span of 11 bases. CDR3 DNA: TGTGCCGGAAGTGGGGACTCTGGGGCCAACGTCCTGACTTTC. It codes for CAGSGDSGANVLTF.